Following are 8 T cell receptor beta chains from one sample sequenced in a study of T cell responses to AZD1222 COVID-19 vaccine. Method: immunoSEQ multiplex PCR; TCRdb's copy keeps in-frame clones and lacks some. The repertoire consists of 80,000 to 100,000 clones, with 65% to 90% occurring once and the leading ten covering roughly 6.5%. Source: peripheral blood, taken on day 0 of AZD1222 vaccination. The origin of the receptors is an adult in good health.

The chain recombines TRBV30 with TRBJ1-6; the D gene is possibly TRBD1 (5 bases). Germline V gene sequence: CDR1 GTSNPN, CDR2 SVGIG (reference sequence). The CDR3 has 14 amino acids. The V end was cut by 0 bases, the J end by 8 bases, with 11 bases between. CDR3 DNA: TGTGCCTGGAGTGTACCAGTGGGGGATTCACCCCTCCACTTT. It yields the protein CAWSVPVGDSPLHF.

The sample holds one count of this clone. The CDR3 reads CASSWARGSYNEQFF. CDR3 nucleotides: TGTGCCAGCAGTTGGGCTAGGGGCTCCTACAATGAGCAGTTCTTC. V gene TRBV27 combines with J gene TRBJ2-1, with D perhaps TRBD1 (5 bases). The length of the CDR3 is 15 residues. The V gene's germline CDR1 is MNHEY and CDR2 SMNVEV (reference sequence). The V and J ends lost 4 bases and 0 bases respectively, with 10 bases between them.

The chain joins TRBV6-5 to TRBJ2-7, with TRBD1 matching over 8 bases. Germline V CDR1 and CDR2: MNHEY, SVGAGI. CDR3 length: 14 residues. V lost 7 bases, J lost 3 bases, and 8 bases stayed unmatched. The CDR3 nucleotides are TGTGCCAGCACCCCCGGGACAGGACTCTACGAGCAGTACTTC. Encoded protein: CASTPGTGLYEQYF.

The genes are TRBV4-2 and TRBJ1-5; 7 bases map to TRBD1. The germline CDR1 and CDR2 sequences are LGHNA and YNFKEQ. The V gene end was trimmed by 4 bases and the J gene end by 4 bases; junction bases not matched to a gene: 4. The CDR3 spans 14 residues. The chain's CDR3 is CASSPGTDNQPQHF. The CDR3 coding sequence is TGTGCCAGCAGCCCCGGGACAGATAATCAGCCCCAGCATTTT.

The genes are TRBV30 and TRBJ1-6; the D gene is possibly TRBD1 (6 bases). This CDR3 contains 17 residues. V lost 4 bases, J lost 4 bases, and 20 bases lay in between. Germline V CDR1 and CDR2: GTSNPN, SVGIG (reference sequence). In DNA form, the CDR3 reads TGTGCCTGGACTAGATCACCAGGGGCCCGTTATAATTCACCCCTCCACTTT. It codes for CAWTRSPGARYNSPLHF.

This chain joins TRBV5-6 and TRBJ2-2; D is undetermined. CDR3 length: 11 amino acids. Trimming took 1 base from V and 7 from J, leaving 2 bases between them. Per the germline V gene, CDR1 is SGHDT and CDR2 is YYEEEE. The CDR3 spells CASSLSGELFF. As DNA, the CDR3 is TGTGCCAGCAGCTTGAGCGGGGAGCTGTTTTTT.

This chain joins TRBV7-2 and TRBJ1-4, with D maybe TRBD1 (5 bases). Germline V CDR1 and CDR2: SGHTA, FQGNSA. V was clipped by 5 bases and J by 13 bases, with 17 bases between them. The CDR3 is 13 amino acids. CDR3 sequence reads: CASSPGRGGVLFF. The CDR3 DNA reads TGTGCCAGCAGCCCGGGACGGGGCGGGGTACTGTTTTTT. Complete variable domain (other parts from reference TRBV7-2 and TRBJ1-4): GAGVSQSPSNKVTEKGKDVELRCDPISGHTALYWYRQSLGQGLEFLIYFQGNSAPDKSGLPSDRFSAERTGGSVSTLTIQRTQQEDSAVYLCASSPGRGGVLFFGSGTQLSVL.

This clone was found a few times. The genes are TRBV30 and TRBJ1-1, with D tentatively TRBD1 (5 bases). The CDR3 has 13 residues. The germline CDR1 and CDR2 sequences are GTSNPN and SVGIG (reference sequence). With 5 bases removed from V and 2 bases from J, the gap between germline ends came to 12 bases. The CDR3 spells CAWDMGLNTEAFF. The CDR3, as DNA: TGTGCCTGGGACATGGGGCTAAACACTGAAGCTTTCTTT.